This TCR beta chain is drawn from a study of blood T cell repertoires in COVID-19. For the study at large: Samples of COVID-19 (acute and convalescent) were obtained from the United States, Italy and Spain. From T cells, B-cell-depleted T cells, or PBMCs came the material, which was cDNA or gDNA.

In the authors' methods: Researchers report that nucleated cell counts were estimated from reference gene primer amplification. Clones were sequenced by immunoSEQ multiplex PCR, and TCRdb holds only the in-frame ones, with some missing. That table gives V, J and clone size, and the DNA gave D and trimming. The sample records 200,000 to 250,000 clones, roughly 83% being singletons. CDR3 length: 14 amino acids. CDR1 is LGHNA, CDR2 YSLEER, per germline. The V and J ends lost 4 bases and 8 bases, in that order; junction bases with no gene match: 9. The gene calls are TRBV4-3 and TRBJ1-2; 8 nucleotides agree with TRBD1. The sequenced material came from peripheral blood. The source is a woman in her 70s with active or convalescent COVID-19. CDR3 sequence (DNA): TGCGCCAGCAGCCCGCAGAGCCGGACAGGGGGCTACACCTTC. This translates into CASSPQSRTGGYTF.